Shown below are 6 T cell receptor beta chains from a single sample sequenced in a study of T cell repertoires in cytomegalovirus infection. TCRdb fed the reads into MiXCR, producing one record per CDR3 protein. In the table there are nearly 650,000 distinct CDR3 sequences, 20% to 25% of which are singletons. Sequenced sample: CD8+ T cells from PBMCs. The receptors stem from a human donor in good health (CMV status not recorded). Some clones in this sample may be carry-over from other donors' samples.

The rearrangement joins TRBV7-6 to TRBJ1-2; unclear D gene. In germline, CDR1 is SGHVS, CDR2 FNYEAQ. V was cut by 1 base and J by 0 bases, with 6 bases left in between. The CDR3 is made up of 14 amino acids. CDR3 nucleotides: TGTGCCAGCAGCTTAGGGCAGCCTAACTATGGCTACACCTTC. Translation gives CASSLGQPNYGYTF.

This clonotype was counted only a few times. V and J are TRBV9 and TRBJ2-1, with D possibly being TRBD1 or TRBD2 (5 bases each). V lost 0 bases and J 3 bases, leaving 10 bases between the germline ends. The CDR3 consists of 15 residues. The germline V gene has CDR1 SGDLS and CDR2 YYNGEE. The CDR3 protein is CASSVAAGSYNEQFF. The CDR3 coding sequence is TGTGCCAGCAGCGTAGCGGCAGGGAGCTACAATGAGCAGTTCTTC.

This clonotype appeared a few times. This CDR3 is CASSPSRNRVGETQYF. The CDR3 nucleotides read TGTGCCAGCAGCCCTAGCCGGAACAGGGTCGGGGAGACCCAGTACTTC. The chain is built from TRBV28 and TRBJ2-5, with D possibly being TRBD1 (6 bases). The CDR3 is 16 residues long. Germline V gives CDR1 MDHEN, CDR2 SYDVKM. V dropped 6 bases and J dropped 5 bases, with 22 bases sitting between them.

Comment on this clonotype: At one boundary the junction diverges from the germline segment, which might be a read error. The rearrangement links TRBV7-6 to TRBJ2-2; 7 bases are shared with TRBD1. This CDR3 is built from 14 residues. Germline V gene lookup returns CDR1 SGHVS and CDR2 FNYEAQ. The CDR3 loop reads CANSLLTGAGELFF. CDR3 nucleotide sequence: TGTGCCAACAGCTTGCTTACAGGGGCCGGGGAGCTGTTTTTT.

The V call is TRBV20-1, the J call TRBJ2-3; D may be TRBD1 or TRBD2 (5 bases each). The CDR3 length is 14 residues. V shed 8 bases and J shed 0 bases, with 15 bases lying between them. The germline V gene encodes CDR1 DFQATT and CDR2 SNEGSKA (reference sequence). DNA for the CDR3: TGCAGTCACCTCGGGACCTCTAGCACAGATACGCAGTATTTT. Its translation: CSHLGTSSTDTQYF.

This rearrangement joins TRBV10-3 to TRBJ2-7; 8 bases agree with TRBD1. Trimming at V came to 5 bases and at J to 5 bases, leaving 11 bases not matched to a gene. CDR3 length: 15 amino acids. Looked up from germline, CDR1 is ENHRY and CDR2 is SYGVKD. CDR3 sequence: CAISQTRTGLDEQYV. DNA of the CDR3: TGTGCCATCAGTCAGACTAGGACAGGGCTCGACGAGCAGTACGTC.